This entry lists 28 T cell receptor beta chains sequenced from one sample in a study of T-cell memory formation after mild COVID-19. TCRdb called the 5' RACE reads again in MiXCR, with one record for every CDR3 protein. The repertoire consists of some 350,000 distinct CDR3 sequences, with 13% occurring once and the leading ten covering about a fifth. Sequenced sample: PBMCs or a T cell subset sorted from them (not recorded which). The receptors originated from a young man who had mild COVID-19 (a few samples of this study predate the infection). Cell type and time point are not known.

CDR3 DNA sequence: TGTGCCAGCAGCTTAGGCGGGGGGCCCGGACGGGAGCAGTTCTTC. Amino acid sequence: CASSLGGGPGREQFF. The chain couples TRBV7-9 to TRBJ2-1; 8 positions match TRBD2. Germline CDR1 SEHNR, CDR2 FQNEAQ (reference sequence). The junction had 9 bases not matched to a gene; V was cut back by 1 base and J by 10 bases. The CDR3 sequence is 15 residues long.

A few counts support this clonotype. The chain is built from TRBV12-5 and TRBJ2-1; D is possibly TRBD1 or TRBD2 (5 bases each). Trimming cost V 3 bases and J 5 bases, with 23 bases left between them. Germline values: CDR1 LGHNT, CDR2 FRNRAP. This CDR3 region has 18 residues. CDR3 residues: CASGLSGMGLDINNEQFF. CDR3 sequence (DNA): TGTGCTAGTGGTTTATCCGGGATGGGGCTCGATATTAACAATGAGCAGTTCTTC.

V and J are TRBV18 and TRBJ2-7, with TRBD2 matching over 8 bases. The CDR3 totals 15 residues. The V gene's germline CDR1 is KGHSH and CDR2 LQKENI. With 2 bases clipped from V and 6 bases from J, the junction kept 9 bases outside the gene matches. As DNA, the CDR3 is TGTGCCAGCTCACCATCTACGGGGGGGGATCGCGAGCAGTACTTC. It yields the protein CASSPSTGGDREQYF.

The CDR3 reads CASSPLKVRIGELFF. The CDR3 DNA follows: TGTGCCAGCAGTCCCTTGAAAGTACGCATCGGGGAGCTGTTTTTT. The gene calls are TRBV28 and TRBJ2-2; no firm D call. The V end was cut by 5 bases, the J end by 7 bases, with 17 bases between. Germline V gene lookup returns CDR1 MDHEN and CDR2 SYDVKM. The CDR3 contains 15 residues. Full variable domain (remainder filled in from reference TRBV28 and TRBJ2-2): DVKVTQSSRYLVKRTGEKVFLECVQDMDHENMFWYRQDPGLGLRLIYFSYDVKMKEKGDIPEGYSVSREKKERFSLILESASTNQTSMYLCASSPLKVRIGELFFGEGSRLTVL.

J is TRBJ2-4 and V is TRBV6-5; D may correspond to TRBD1 or TRBD2 (5 bases each). Germline V gene lookup returns CDR1 MNHEY and CDR2 SVGAGI. The CDR3 is 14 residues long. Trimming took 2 bases from V and 1 from J, leaving 6 bases between them. The CDR3: CASSYGGAKNIQYF. The CDR3 DNA sequence: TGTGCCAGCAGTTACGGGGGTGCCAAAAACATTCAGTACTTC.

V usage is TRBV6-5 and J usage is TRBJ1-2, with a possible D match to TRBD1 (6 bases). Germline V CDR1 and CDR2: MNHEY, SVGAGI. V was clipped by 4 bases and J by 5 bases, with 11 bases between them. The length of the CDR3 is 13 residues. CDR3 amino acids: CASSSAGDYGYTF. DNA of the CDR3: TGTGCCAGCAGTTCGGCAGGGGATTATGGCTACACCTTC.

This clonotype occurred a few times. The chain couples TRBV12-3 or TRBV12-4 to TRBJ2-1; unclear D gene. CDR3 length: 13 residues. V was clipped by 1 base and J by 8 bases, with 9 bases between them. The CDR3 sequence is CASSLVRADEQFF. The CDR3 DNA follows: TGTGCCAGCAGTTTAGTCCGGGCGGATGAGCAGTTCTTC.

This clonotype turned up a few times. The chain employs TRBV7-2 and TRBJ1-2; D uncertain. Trimming left V 4 bases short and J 2 bases short, with 14 bases between. Germline lookup yields CDR1 SGHTA and CDR2 FQGNSA. The CDR3 loop spans 15 amino acids. CDR3 DNA: TGTGCCAGCAGCTCCTATCACGGTGCCAACTATGGCTACACCTTC. Translating gives CASSSYHGANYGYTF.

This chain joins TRBV5-6 and TRBJ1-2; D is unresolved. V was trimmed by 0 bases and J by 0 bases, leaving 12 bases between them. Per the germline V gene, CDR1 is SGHDT and CDR2 is YYEEEE. The CDR3 extends over 16 amino acids. The CDR3 spells CASSLDYTISNYGYTF. DNA of the CDR3: TGTGCCAGCAGCTTGGATTACACCATTTCTAACTATGGCTACACCTTC.

This clonotype showed up many times. The genes are TRBV7-2 and TRBJ1-6; D is possibly TRBD1 (5 bases). CDR1 is SGHTA and CDR2 is FQGNSA in the germline V gene. The V end lost 8 bases, the J end lost 11 bases, and 19 bases lay between the germline ends. This CDR3 comprises 14 residues. CDR3 amino acids: CASQARYKQAPLHF. CDR3 bases: TGTGCCAGCCAGGCGAGGTACAAACAGGCACCCCTCCACTTT.

This clonotype was seen at least ten times. This chain links TRBV7-2 with TRBJ2-7; unclear D gene. Trimming removed 3 bases from V and 2 bases from J, with 11 bases in between. The germline V gene has CDR1 SGHTA and CDR2 FQGNSA. The CDR3 length is 14 residues. The CDR3 region is CASSFEAATYEQYF. The CDR3 bases are TGTGCCAGCAGCTTCGAGGCAGCTACCTACGAGCAGTACTTC. Using reference TRBV7-2 and TRBJ2-7 for the parts outside the CDR3, the full variable domain is GAGVSQSPSNKVTEKGKDVELRCDPISGHTALYWYRQSLGQGLEFLIYFQGNSAPDKSGLPSDRFSAERTGGSVSTLTIQRTQQEDSAVYLCASSFEAATYEQYFGPGTRLTVT.

This chain joins TRBV20-1 and TRBJ1-1; D gene unclear. The germline V gene encodes CDR1 DFQATT and CDR2 SNEGSKA (reference sequence). The CDR3 length is 12 residues. V was cut by 3 bases and J by 1 base, with 6 bases left in between. The CDR3: CSARSENTEAFF. The CDR3 DNA reads as TGCAGTGCTAGGAGTGAGAACACTGAAGCTTTCTTT.

This clonotype was seen a few times. CDR3 DNA sequence: TGTGCCAGCAGCCGTAGGGGAGCCATCACAGATACGCAGTATTTT. Protein product: CASSRRGAITDTQYF. The gene calls are TRBV7-9 and TRBJ2-3; TRBD1 or TRBD2 may be the D gene (5 bases each). Germline values: CDR1 SEHNR, CDR2 FQNEAQ (reference sequence). V lost 5 bases and J 2 bases, leaving 14 bases between the germline ends. The CDR3 spans 15 residues.

This clonotype came up a few times. This chain joins TRBV5-1 and TRBJ1-1; D remains ambiguous. The V and J ends lost 0 bases and 0 bases respectively, with 12 bases between them. The V gene's germline CDR1 is SGHRS and CDR2 YFSETQ. The CDR3 consists of 16 residues. CDR3 nucleotide sequence: TGCGCCAGCAGCTTGGCGGCAGGAGCCTTGAACACTGAAGCTTTCTTT. It encodes CASSLAAGALNTEAFF.

This clonotype was detected only a few times. The chain links TRBV11-1 to TRBJ2-5; D is unresolved. V was trimmed by 6 bases and J by 0 bases, leaving 8 bases between them. In germline, CDR1 is SGHAT, CDR2 FQDESV (reference sequence). The CDR3 consists of 13 residues. CDR3: CASRVKNQETQYF. The CDR3 nucleotides are TGTGCCAGCAGGGTTAAAAACCAAGAGACCCAGTACTTC.

This clonotype was seen a few times. The gene calls are TRBV7-9 and TRBJ1-5, with D tentatively TRBD1 (5 bases). V was shortened by 6 bases and J by 3 bases, with 15 bases between the two germline ends. The CDR3 covers 15 residues. Germline CDR1 reads SEHNR; CDR2 reads FQNEAQ (reference sequence). CDR3 in DNA: TGTGCCAGCAGTCGCGGGGACGGCTACAATCAGCCCCAGCATTTT. It yields the protein CASSRGDGYNQPQHF.

This clonotype showed up just a few times. J is TRBJ1-2 and V is TRBV10-2, with D possibly being TRBD1 (6 bases). V lost 7 bases and J lost 14, with 14 bases in between. The CDR3 runs to 10 residues. The germline gives CDR1 WSHSY, CDR2 SAAADI. CDR3 DNA: TGCGCCAGCATGTTCAGGGGCGTTACCTTC. It is translated as CASMFRGVTF.

This clonotype has a handful of counts. This chain connects TRBV7-3 to TRBJ1-3, with D perhaps TRBD1 (5 bases). The germline gives CDR1 SGHTA, CDR2 FQGTGA. With 2 bases removed from V and 2 bases from J, the gap between germline ends came to 16 bases. This CDR3 region has 17 residues. This CDR3 reads CASSLFEWGSPGNTIYF. CDR3 DNA: TGTGCCAGCAGCTTATTCGAGTGGGGGTCACCTGGAAACACCATATATTTT.

J is TRBJ2-3 and V is TRBV5-6; D tentatively reads TRBD1 or TRBD2 (6 bases each). This CDR3 has 13 amino acids. Germline lookup yields CDR1 SGHDT and CDR2 YYEEEE. Trimming shortened V by 2 bases and J by 8 bases, and 12 bases separated the two germline ends. CDR3 sequence reads: CASSLRTAGTQYF. The CDR3 DNA reads as TGTGCCAGCAGCTTAAGGACAGCGGGTACGCAGTATTTT.

This clonotype occurred a few times. The chain has TRBV20-1 and TRBJ2-1; 8 positions agree with TRBD2. J was trimmed by 2 bases and V by 3 bases; bases with no gene match: 3. CDR1 and CDR2 (germline): DFQATT, SNEGSKA (reference sequence). The CDR3 runs to 14 residues. In nucleotides, the CDR3 is TGCAGTGCTAGCGGGGGGGCCGCCTACAATGAGCAGTTCTTC. This translates into CSASGGAAYNEQFF.

The chain has TRBV4-1 and TRBJ1-2; D is undetermined. The germline V gene has CDR1 MGHRA and CDR2 YSYEKL. The CDR3 is made up of 17 amino acids. Trimming shortened V by 2 bases and J by 0 bases, and 16 bases separated the two germline ends. CDR3 in amino acids: CASSQPVRQRPNYGYTF. The CDR3 coding sequence is TGCGCCAGCAGCCAACCAGTGAGGCAGCGCCCTAACTATGGCTACACCTTC.

This clonotype showed up many times. The chain is built from TRBV7-2 and TRBJ2-5, with 13 positions matching TRBD2. After removal of 1 base from V and 1 base from J, the junction contained 3 bases not matched to a gene. The CDR3 has 17 amino acids. Germline CDR1 SGHTA, CDR2 FQGNSA. CDR3 nucleotides: TGTGCCAGCAGCTTAGGGGGGACTAGCGGGGCCCAAGAGACCCAGTACTTC. Its translation is CASSLGGTSGAQETQYF.

This clonotype was counted ten times or more. The chain uses TRBV6-6 and TRBJ2-7, with 7 bases aligning to TRBD1. This CDR3 contains 13 residues. Germline V gene sequence: CDR1 MNHNY, CDR2 SVGAGI (reference sequence). V lost 5 bases, J lost 2 bases, and 3 bases stayed unmatched. The chain's CDR3 is CASSAGTAYEQYF. Written as DNA, the CDR3 is TGTGCCAGCAGTGCTGGGACAGCCTACGAGCAGTACTTC.

The chain couples TRBV29-1 to TRBJ2-1, with 11 bases aligning to TRBD1. V lost 7 bases and J lost 8; bases outside the gene matches: 7. This CDR3 is built from 13 residues. CDR1 and CDR2 (germline): SQVTM, ANQGSEA. DNA of the CDR3: TGCAGCGCTGGACCGGGACAGGGGGATGAGCAGTTCTTC. Its translation is CSAGPGQGDEQFF.

A few counts support this clonotype. The gene calls are TRBV12-3 or TRBV12-4 and TRBJ2-1; TRBD2 aligns across 7 bases. The CDR3 has 15 residues. Unmatched junction bases numbered 7, after V lost 6 bases and J lost 2 bases. CDR3 protein: CASRKSGETYNEQFF. The DNA of the CDR3 is TGTGCCAGCAGGAAGAGCGGGGAAACCTACAATGAGCAGTTCTTC.

Only a few counts were recorded for this clonotype. The chain joins TRBV7-2 to TRBJ2-2; the D gene is possibly TRBD2 (7 bases). This CDR3 is 15 amino acids long. The germline V gene has CDR1 SGHTA and CDR2 FQGNSA. Trimming shortened V by 8 bases and J by 0 bases, and 13 bases separated the two germline ends. Here the CDR3 DNA reads TGTGCCAGCCCCCGGGGGGCCACGAACACCGGGGAGCTGTTTTTT. This encodes CASPRGATNTGELFF.

This clonotype was observed at least ten times. The chain uses TRBV11-2 and TRBJ2-1, with D unclear. Looked up from germline, CDR1 is SGHAT and CDR2 is FQNNGV. V lost 5 bases to trimming and J lost 5 bases, with 10 bases between them. The CDR3 length is 13 residues. The CDR3 sequence: CASSPRANNEQFF. CDR3 coding DNA: TGTGCCAGCAGCCCCCGCGCTAACAATGAGCAGTTCTTC.

This chain uses TRBV4-1 with TRBJ2-7, with D perhaps TRBD2 (6 bases). Looked up from germline, CDR1 is MGHRA and CDR2 is YSYEKL. Between the trimmed V and J ends, which lost 0 bases and 7 bases, there was a span of 10 bases. The length of the CDR3 is 13 residues. CDR3 region: CASSQDSGGEQYV. DNA of the CDR3: TGCGCCAGCAGCCAAGATTCCGGGGGAGAGCAGTACGTC.